A selection of T cell receptor beta chains follows, all from one sample in a study of identical twins. Each CDR3 protein is one row after TCRdb ran MiXCR on the 5' RACE reads. The top ten hold around 0.3% of the sample, which has more than 1.5 million distinct CDR3 sequences, about 32% seen once. The sequenced sample consisted of cord blood. The origin of the receptors is a newborn girl in good health. Each CDR3 is given with its conserved first and last residue. Fields, in order: V gene, CDR3 protein.

TRBV20-1	CSARRGGGTEAFF
TRBV5-6	CASSLSTTGGYTF
TRBV28	CASSLIQAPKTTQYF
TRBV20-1	CSALDRGRTDTQYF
TRBV20-1	CSALLASTDTQYF
TRBV28	CATLLLAGATDTQYF
TRBV14	CASSQGRGGSYEQYF
TRBV10-3	CAISWTADYEQYF
TRBV20-1	CSATGPGGPQETQYF
TRBV12-3/TRBV12-4	CASSPGGMGYGYTF
TRBV13	CASSPLGRAKRTDTQYF
TRBV7-9	CASSISKWEAFF
TRBV10-3	CAITFDSSYEQYF
TRBV3-1	CASSLLGGADGYTF
TRBV12-3/TRBV12-4	CASSFGTSGATYEQYF
TRBV7-2	CASSTSGHSTDTQYF
TRBV20-1	CSARAQPGLVTNEQYF
TRBV4-1	CASSQDRAGSGANVLTF
TRBV7-2	CASSLGVGVSTDTQYF
TRBV7-8	CASSQTGGETGELFF
TRBV28	CASTRGQEWKAEQYF
TRBV20-1	CSARTGEDASTDTRYF
TRBV7-2	CASSLAVLAGGPYEQYF
TRBV6-6	CASSYDQGDEQYF
TRBV20-1	CSASSTSGRYEQYF
TRBV7-7	CASSLGLADEQYF
TRBV11-1	CASSLGQGILLDGYTF
TRBV9	CASSALDRGTDTQYF
TRBV20-1	CSARAIGTSYEQYF
TRBV20-1	CSAREGLHEQYF
TRBV28	CASTRRGGYTF
TRBV7-2	CASSLARTSYYNEHFF
TRBV4-2	CASSQESRLAGSADTQYF
TRBV7-8	CASSLAHFPGTSQETQYF
TRBV2	CASYNEQFF
TRBV28	CASQRAVLEGDTQYF
TRBV2	CASSAPGTGNYGYTF
TRBV20-1	CSARGERSLAIAYEQYF
TRBV7-2	CASSLVVAGYEQYF
TRBV2	CASSEGQASTNEKLFF
TRBV28	CASSKNRMDTQYF
TRBV7-2	CASSLGTSGQEQYF
TRBV29-1	CSVRQGAIYNEQFF
TRBV12-3/TRBV12-4	CASSPWGGANEQFF
TRBV4-2	CASSPHTRLDTQYF
TRBV4-2	CASSRGQRADTQYF
TRBV12-3/TRBV12-4	CASSRTGGNSPLHF
TRBV5-1	CASSWTGTSGHEQYF
TRBV12-3/TRBV12-4	CASSPDRKAQAFF
TRBV29-1	CSARENTQYF
TRBV3-1	CASSQDGSQNSPLHF